This TCR beta chain was found in a study of blood T cell repertoires in COVID-19. The overall study: The cDNA or gDNA used as material had been derived from T cells, B-cell-depleted T cells, or PBMCs.

Per the original data handling: By means of reference gene primer amplification, nucleated cell counts were estimated. TCRdb keeps only in-frame clones here, not all; method: immunoSEQ multiplex PCR. That table furnishes V, J and clone size, whereas the DNA furnished D and trimming. The sample has 150,000 to 200,000 clones, 75% to 85% seen once. CDR1 SNHLY and CDR2 FYNNEI come from the germline V gene. V lost 4 bases and J 3 bases, leaving 10 bases between the germline ends. The CDR3 has 13 amino acids. This clone was detected once. The chain couples TRBV2 to TRBJ2-7; the D is unclear. The clonotype originates from a human donor in a cohort sampled during active COVID-19. Sequenced: peripheral blood. The CDR3 DNA is TGTGCCAGCAGTGGTGAGTCCTTCTACGAGCAGTACTTC. Amino acids: CASSGESFYEQYF.